This T cell receptor (beta chain) was retrieved from a study of blood T cell repertoires in COVID-19. Study context: Sites across the United States, Italy and Spain contributed samples from acute and convalescent COVID-19.

Libraries were prepared by immunoSEQ multiplex PCR; TCRdb keeps only in-frame clonotypes and omits some of them. The data show under 450,000 clones, about 89% seen once. V shed 7 bases and J shed 5 bases, with 7 bases lying between them. The V gene's germline CDR1 is KGHDR and CDR2 SFDVKD. The length of the CDR3 is 11 residues. The source of this sequence is a woman in her thirties or forties with COVID-19, enrolled during active disease. The chain recombines TRBV24-1 with TRBJ1-2; TRBD1 is a possible D gene (5 bases). The sample was peripheral blood. CDR3 DNA sequence: TGTGCCACCAGGGACACTTATGGCTACACCTTC. Translated, it gives CATRDTYGYTF.